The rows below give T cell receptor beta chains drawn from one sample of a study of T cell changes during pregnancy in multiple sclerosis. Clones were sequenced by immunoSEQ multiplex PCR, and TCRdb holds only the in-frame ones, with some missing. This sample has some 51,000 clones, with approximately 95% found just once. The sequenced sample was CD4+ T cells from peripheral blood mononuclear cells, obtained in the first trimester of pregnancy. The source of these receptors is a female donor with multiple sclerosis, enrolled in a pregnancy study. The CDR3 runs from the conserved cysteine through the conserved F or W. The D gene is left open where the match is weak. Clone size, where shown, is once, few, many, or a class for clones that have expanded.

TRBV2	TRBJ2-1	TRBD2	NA	TGTGCCAGCAGTGTTGAAGCGGGGGAGCAGTTCTTC	CASSVEAGEQFF
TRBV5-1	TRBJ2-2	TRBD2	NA	TGCGCCAGCAGCTTGGCTAGCGGAGGGGTCACCGGGGAGCTGTTTTTT	CASSLASGGVTGELFF
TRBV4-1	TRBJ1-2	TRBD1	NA	TGCGCCAGCAGCCTTCGGACAGGGGGCTACGATGGCTACACCTTC	CASSLRTGGYDGYTF
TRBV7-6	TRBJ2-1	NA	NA	TGTGCCAGCAGCTCCGGGGGGCCGAAGCAGTTCTTC	CASSSGGPKQFF
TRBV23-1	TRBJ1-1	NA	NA	TGCGCCAGCAGTCCGGTGGAGCGGTTGAACACTGAAGCTTTCTTT	CASSPVERLNTEAFF
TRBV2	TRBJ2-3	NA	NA	TGTGCCAGCAAAGCGGTCCACAGCACAGATACGCAGTATTTT	CASKAVHSTDTQYF
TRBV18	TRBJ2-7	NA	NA	TGTGCCAGCTCACCTCGGAGGGCCTACGAGCAGTACTTC	CASSPRRAYEQYF
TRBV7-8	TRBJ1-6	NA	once	TGTGCCAGCAGCTTCGACTCTTCACCCCTCCACTTT	CASSFDSSPLHF
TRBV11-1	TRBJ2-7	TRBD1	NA	TGTGCCAGCAGCTTAGAGAGGACAGGGGTCACCTACGAGCAGTACTTC	CASSLERTGVTYEQYF
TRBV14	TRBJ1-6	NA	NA	TGTGCCAGCAGCCAAGGGTCTATTGTTTCACCCCTCCACTTT	CASSQGSIVSPLHF